This TCR beta chain originates from a study of cytomegalovirus exposure and HLA in healthy donors. Study information: The 95 to 150 validation repertoires used a platform that matched the one used for the 550 to 800 first-cohort repertoires, as a later analysis reported. General observations from the study: The study recorded 150 to 200 TCR beta chains that were cytomegalovirus-associated. In vitro, a few CMV-associated chains proved specific for CMV antigens.

Using immunoSEQ multiplex PCR, the repertoire was profiled, and TCRdb retains in-frame clones only, with some absent. This table has about 120,000 clones, 90% to 96% appearing once. On this clone itself: Its specificity is unknown.

The CDR3 consists of 14 residues. The junction had 1 base not matched to a gene; V was cut back by 4 bases and J by 0 bases. CDR1 and CDR2 (germline): SGHNT, YENEEA. This TCR derives from a man younger than 35 in good health and CMV-seronegative. The chain employs TRBV11-3 and TRBJ2-7, with TRBD2 matching over 9 bases. The sequenced sample consisted of PBMCs. CDR3 bases: TGTGCCAGCAGCTCTAGCGGGAACTCCTACGAGCAGTACTTC. This encodes CASSSSGNSYEQYF.